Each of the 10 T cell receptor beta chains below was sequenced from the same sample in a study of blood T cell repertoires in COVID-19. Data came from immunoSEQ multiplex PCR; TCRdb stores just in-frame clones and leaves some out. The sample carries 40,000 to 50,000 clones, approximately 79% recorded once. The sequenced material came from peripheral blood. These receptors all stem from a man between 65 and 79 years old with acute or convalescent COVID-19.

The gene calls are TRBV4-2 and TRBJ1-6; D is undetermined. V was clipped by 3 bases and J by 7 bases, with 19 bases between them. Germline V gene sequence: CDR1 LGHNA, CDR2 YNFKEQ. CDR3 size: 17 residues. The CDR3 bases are TGTGCCAGCAGCCAGGTCCCAGCCCGGGAAGGGAATTCACCCCTCCACTTT. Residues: CASSQVPAREGNSPLHF.

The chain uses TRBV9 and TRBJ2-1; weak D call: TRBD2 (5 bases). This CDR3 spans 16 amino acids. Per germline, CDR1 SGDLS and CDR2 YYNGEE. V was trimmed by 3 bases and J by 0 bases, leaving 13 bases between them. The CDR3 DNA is TGTGCCAGCAGCGGCGGGTCCCATCCCTCCTACAATGAGCAGTTCTTC. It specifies CASSGGSHPSYNEQFF.

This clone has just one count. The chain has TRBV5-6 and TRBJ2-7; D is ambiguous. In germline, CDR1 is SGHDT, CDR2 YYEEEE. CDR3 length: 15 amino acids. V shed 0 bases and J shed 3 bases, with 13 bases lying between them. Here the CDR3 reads CASSLARKNLYEQYF. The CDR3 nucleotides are TGTGCCAGCAGCTTGGCCAGGAAGAACCTCTACGAGCAGTACTTC.

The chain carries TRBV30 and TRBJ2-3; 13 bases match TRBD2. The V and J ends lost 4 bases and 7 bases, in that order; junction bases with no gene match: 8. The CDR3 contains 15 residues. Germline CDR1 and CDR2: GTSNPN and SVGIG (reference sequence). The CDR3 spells CAWTGTSGGAHTQYF. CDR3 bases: TGTGCCTGGACCGGAACTAGCGGGGGGGCTCATACGCAGTATTTT.

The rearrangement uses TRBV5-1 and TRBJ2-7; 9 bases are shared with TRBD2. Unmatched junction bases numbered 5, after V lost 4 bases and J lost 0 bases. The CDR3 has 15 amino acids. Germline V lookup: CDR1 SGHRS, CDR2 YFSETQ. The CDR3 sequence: CASSLIAGASYEQYF. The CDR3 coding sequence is TGCGCCAGCAGCCTTATAGCGGGGGCCTCCTACGAGCAGTACTTC.

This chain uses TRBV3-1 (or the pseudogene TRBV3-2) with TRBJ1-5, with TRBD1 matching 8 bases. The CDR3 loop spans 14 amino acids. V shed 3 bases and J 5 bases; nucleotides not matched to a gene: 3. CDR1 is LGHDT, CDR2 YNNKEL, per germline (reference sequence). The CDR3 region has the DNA TGTGCCAGCAGCCAGACAGGGGTTTATCAGCCCCAGCATTTT. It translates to CASSQTGVYQPQHF.

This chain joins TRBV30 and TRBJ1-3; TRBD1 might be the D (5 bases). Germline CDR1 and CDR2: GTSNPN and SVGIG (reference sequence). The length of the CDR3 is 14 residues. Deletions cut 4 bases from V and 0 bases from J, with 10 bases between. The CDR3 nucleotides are TGTGCCTGGAACGCAGGGATCTCTGGAAACACCATATATTTT. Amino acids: CAWNAGISGNTIYF.

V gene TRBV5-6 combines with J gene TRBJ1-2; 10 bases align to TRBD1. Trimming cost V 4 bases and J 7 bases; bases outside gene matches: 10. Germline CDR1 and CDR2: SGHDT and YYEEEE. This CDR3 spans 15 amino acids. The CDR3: CASSQPGTGERGYTF. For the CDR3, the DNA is TGTGCCAGCAGCCAACCTGGGACAGGGGAGCGTGGCTACACCTTC.

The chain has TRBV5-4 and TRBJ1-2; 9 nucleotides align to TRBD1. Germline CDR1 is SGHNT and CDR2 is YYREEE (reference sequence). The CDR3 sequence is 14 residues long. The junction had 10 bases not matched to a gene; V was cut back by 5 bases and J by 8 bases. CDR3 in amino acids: CASSRPGQGRGYTF. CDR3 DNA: TGTGCCAGCAGTCGTCCGGGACAGGGCCGGGGCTACACCTTC.

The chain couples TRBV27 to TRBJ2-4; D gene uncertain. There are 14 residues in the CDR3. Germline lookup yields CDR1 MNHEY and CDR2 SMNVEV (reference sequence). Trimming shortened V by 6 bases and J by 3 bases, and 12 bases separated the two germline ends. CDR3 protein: CASSQFFVKNIQYF. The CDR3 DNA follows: TGTGCCAGCAGCCAGTTCTTTGTCAAAAACATTCAGTACTTC.